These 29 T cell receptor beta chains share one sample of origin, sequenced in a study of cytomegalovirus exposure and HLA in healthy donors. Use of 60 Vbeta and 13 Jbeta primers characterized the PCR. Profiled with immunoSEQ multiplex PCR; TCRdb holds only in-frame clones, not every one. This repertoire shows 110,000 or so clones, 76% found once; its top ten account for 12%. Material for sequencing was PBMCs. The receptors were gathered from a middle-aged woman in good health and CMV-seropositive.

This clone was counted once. For the CDR3, the DNA is TGTGCCAGCTCACCACGGGAGGGGCAGGCCTATGGCTACACCTTC. The encoded protein is CASSPREGQAYGYTF. The V and J genes are TRBV18 and TRBJ1-2; a possible D gene is TRBD1 (5 bases). Germline V gives CDR1 KGHSH, CDR2 LQKENI. V was cut by 1 base and J by 4 bases, with 13 bases left in between. The CDR3 is 15 amino acids.

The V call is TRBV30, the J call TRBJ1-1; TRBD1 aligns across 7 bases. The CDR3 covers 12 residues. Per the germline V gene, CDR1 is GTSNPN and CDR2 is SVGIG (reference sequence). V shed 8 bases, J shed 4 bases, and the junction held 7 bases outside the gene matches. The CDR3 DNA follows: TGTGCCCTCCGACAGGGTAGCACTGAAGCTTTCTTT. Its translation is CALRQGSTEAFF.

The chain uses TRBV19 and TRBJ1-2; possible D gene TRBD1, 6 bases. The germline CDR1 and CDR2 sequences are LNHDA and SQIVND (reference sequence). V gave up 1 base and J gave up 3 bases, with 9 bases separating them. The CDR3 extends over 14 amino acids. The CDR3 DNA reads TGTGCCAGTAGTATAGGACAGGTATACTATGGCTACACCTTC. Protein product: CASSIGQVYYGYTF.

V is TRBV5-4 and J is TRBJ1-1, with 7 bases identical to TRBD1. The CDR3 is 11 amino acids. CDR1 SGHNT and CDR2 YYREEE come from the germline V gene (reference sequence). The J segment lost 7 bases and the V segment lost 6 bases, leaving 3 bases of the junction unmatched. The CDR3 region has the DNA TGTGCCAGCACCCGGGACAGTGAAGCTTTCTTT. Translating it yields CASTRDSEAFF.

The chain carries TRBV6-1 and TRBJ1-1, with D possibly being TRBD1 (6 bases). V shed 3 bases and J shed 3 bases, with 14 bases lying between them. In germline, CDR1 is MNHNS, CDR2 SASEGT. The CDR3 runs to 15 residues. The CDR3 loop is CASSDRGGEYTEAFF. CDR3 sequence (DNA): TGTGCCAGCAGTGATCGAGGGGGTGAGTACACTGAAGCTTTCTTT.

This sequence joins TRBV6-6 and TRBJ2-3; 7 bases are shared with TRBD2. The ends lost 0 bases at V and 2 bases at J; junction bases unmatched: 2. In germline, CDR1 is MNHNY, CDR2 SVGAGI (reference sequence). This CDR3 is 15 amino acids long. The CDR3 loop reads CASSYSGGTTDTQYF. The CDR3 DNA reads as TGTGCCAGCAGTTACTCGGGGGGGACCACAGATACGCAGTATTTT.

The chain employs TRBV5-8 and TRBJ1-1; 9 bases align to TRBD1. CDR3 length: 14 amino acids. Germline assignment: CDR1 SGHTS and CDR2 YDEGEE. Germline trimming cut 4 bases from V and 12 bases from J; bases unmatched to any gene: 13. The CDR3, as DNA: TGTGCCAGCAGCAGGCCGGGACAGGGAGAGTTATCTTTCTTT. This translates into CASSRPGQGELSFF.

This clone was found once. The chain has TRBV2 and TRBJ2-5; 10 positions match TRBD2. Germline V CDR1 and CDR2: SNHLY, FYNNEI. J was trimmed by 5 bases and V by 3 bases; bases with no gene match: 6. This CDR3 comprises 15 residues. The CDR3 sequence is CASSDRRGLAETQYF. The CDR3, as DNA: TGTGCCAGCAGTGACCGCCGGGGACTAGCGGAGACCCAGTACTTC.

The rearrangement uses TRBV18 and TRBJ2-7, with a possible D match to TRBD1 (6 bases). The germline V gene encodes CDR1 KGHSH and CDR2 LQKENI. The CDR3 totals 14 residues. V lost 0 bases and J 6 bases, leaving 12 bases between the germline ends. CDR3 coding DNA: TGTGCCAGCTCACCACCGCAGACAGGAGCCGAGCAGTACTTC. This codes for CASSPPQTGAEQYF.

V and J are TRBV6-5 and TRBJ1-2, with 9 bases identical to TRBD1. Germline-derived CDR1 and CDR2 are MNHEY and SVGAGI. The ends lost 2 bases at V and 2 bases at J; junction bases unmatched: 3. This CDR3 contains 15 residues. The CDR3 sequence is CASSYRTGDNYGYTF. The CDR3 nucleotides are TGTGCCAGCAGTTACCGGACAGGGGACAACTATGGCTACACCTTC.

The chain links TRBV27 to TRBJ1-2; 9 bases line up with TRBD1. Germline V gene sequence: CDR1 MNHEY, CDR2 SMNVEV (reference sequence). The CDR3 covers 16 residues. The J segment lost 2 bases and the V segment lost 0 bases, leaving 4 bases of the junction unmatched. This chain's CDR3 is CASSLSKGQGNYGYTF. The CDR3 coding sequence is TGTGCCAGCAGTTTATCGAAGGGACAGGGAAACTATGGCTACACCTTC.

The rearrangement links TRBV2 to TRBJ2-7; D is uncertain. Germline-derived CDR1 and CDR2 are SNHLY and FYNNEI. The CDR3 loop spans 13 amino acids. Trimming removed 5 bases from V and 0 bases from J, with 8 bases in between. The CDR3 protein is CASSLRNSYEQYF. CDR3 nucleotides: TGTGCCAGCAGTCTGCGGAACTCCTACGAGCAGTACTTC.

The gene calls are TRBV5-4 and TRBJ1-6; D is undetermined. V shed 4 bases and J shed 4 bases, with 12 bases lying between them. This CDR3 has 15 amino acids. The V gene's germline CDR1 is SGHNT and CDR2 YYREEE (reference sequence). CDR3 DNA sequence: TGTGCCAGCAGCCCTGGCGGTGAATATAATTCACCCCTCCACTTT. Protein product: CASSPGGEYNSPLHF. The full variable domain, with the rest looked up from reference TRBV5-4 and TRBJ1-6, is ETGVTQSPTHLIKTRGQQVTLRCSSQSGHNTVSWYQQALGQGPQFIFQYYREEENGRGNFPPRFSGLQFPNYSSELNVNALELDDSALYLCASSPGGEYNSPLHFGNGTRLTVT.

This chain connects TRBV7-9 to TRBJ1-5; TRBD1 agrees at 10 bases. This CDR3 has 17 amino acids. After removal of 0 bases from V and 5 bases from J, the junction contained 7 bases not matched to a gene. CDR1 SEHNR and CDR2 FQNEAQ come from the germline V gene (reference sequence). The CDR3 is CASSLAPTGGAYQPQHF. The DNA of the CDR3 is TGTGCCAGCAGCTTAGCCCCGACAGGGGGCGCGTATCAGCCCCAGCATTTT.

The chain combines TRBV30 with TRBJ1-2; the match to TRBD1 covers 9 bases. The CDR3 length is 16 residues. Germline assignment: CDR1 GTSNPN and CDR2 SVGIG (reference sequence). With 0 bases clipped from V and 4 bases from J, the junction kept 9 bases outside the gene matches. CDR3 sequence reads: CAWSVGGQGVTYGYTF. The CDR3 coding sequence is TGTGCCTGGAGTGTAGGGGGACAGGGAGTTACCTATGGCTACACCTTC.

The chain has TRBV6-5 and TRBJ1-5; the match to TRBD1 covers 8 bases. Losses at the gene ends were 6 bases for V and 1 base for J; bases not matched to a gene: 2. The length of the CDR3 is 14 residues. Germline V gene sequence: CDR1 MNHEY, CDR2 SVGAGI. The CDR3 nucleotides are TGTGCCAGCAGAAGGACAGGGAGCAATCAGCCCCAGCATTTT. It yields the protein CASRRTGSNQPQHF.

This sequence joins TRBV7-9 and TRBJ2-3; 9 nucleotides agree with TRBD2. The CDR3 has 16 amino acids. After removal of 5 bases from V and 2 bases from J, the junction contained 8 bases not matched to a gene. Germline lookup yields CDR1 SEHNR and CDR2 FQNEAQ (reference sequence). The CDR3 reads CASSVGLATSTDTQYF. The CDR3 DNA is TGTGCCAGCAGCGTAGGACTAGCGACCTCCACAGATACGCAGTATTTT.

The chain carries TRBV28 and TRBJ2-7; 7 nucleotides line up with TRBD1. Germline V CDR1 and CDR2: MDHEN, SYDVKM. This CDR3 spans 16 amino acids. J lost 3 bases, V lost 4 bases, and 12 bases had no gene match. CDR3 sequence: CASSSQGGTALYEQYF. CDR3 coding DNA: TGTGCCAGCAGTTCCCAGGGTGGGACAGCCCTCTACGAGCAGTACTTC.

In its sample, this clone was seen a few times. CDR3 region: CASGSNPGMNSPLHF. CDR3 DNA: TGTGCCAGCGGATCCAACCCAGGGATGAATTCACCCCTCCACTTT. V usage is TRBV28 and J usage is TRBJ1-6, with a possible D match to TRBD1 (5 bases). The CDR3 sequence is 15 residues long. Trimming shortened V by 8 bases and J by 7 bases, and 18 bases separated the two germline ends. Germline loops: CDR1 MDHEN, CDR2 SYDVKM.

CDR3 sequence: CASSPQAAQATNEKLFF. The DNA for the CDR3 is TGTGCCAGCTCACCCCAGGCCGCCCAAGCAACTAATGAAAAACTGTTTTTT. The rearrangement uses TRBV18 and TRBJ1-4; D is uncertain. Trimming stripped 3 bases from V and 0 bases from J, with 14 bases between. The CDR3 spans 17 residues. Germline loops: CDR1 KGHSH, CDR2 LQKENI.

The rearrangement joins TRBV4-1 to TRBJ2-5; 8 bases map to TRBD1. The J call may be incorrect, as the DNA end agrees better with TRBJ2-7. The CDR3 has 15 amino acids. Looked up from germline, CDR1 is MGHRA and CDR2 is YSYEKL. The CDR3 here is CASSQKGQGNYEQYF. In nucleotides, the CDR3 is TGCGCCAGCAGCCAAAAAGGACAGGGCAACTACGAGCAGTACTTC.

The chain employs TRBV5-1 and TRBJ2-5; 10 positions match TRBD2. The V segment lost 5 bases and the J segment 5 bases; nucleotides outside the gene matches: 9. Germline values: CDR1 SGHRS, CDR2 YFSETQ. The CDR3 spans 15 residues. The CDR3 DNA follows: TGCGCCAGCAGACTAGCTCCTAGCGGGGGCGAGACCCAGTACTTC. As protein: CASRLAPSGGETQYF.

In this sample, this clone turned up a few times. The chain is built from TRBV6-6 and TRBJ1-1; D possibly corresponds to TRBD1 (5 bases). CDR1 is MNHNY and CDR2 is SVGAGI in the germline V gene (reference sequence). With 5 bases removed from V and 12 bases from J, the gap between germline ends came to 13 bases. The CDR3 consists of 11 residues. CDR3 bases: TGTGCCAGCAGTGCCACGACAGATACTTTCTTT. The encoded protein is CASSATTDTFF.

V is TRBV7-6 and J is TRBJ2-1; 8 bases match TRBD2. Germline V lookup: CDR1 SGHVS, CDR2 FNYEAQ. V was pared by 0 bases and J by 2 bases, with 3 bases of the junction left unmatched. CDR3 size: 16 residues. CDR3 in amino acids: CASSLAWRGAYNEQFF. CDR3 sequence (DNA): TGTGCCAGCAGCTTAGCGTGGCGGGGGGCCTACAATGAGCAGTTCTTC.

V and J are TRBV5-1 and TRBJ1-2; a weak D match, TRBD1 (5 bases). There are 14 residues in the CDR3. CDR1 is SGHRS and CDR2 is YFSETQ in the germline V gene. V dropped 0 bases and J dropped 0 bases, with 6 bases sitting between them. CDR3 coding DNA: TGCGCCAGCAGCTTGGGACAGTCTAACTATGGCTACACCTTC. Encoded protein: CASSLGQSNYGYTF.

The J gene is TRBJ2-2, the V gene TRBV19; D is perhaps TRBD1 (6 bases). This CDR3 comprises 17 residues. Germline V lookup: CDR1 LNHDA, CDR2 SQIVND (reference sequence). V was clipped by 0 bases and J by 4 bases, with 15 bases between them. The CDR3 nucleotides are TGTGCCAGTAGTATAGACCCTGGCAGGGGAAGCACCGGGGAGCTGTTTTTT. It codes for CASSIDPGRGSTGELFF.

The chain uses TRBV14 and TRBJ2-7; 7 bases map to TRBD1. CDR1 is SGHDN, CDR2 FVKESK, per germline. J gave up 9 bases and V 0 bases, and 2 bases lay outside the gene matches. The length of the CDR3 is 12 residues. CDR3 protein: CASSQDTGAQYF. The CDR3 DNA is TGTGCCAGCAGCCAAGATACAGGGGCGCAGTACTTC.

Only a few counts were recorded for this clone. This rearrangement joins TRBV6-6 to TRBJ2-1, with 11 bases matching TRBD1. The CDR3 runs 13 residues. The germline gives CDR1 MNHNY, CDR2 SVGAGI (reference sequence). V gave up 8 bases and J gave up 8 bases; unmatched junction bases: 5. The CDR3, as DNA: TGTGCCAGCTCGGACAGGGGGCTCGATGAGCAGTTCTTC. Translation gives CASSDRGLDEQFF.

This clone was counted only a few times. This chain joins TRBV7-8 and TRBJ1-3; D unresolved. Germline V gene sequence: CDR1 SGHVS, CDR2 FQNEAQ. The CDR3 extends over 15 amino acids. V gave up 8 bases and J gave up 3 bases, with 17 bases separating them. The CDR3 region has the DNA TGTGCCAGCGCGCAAGTGGAGGTTGGTGGAAACACCATATATTTT. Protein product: CASAQVEVGGNTIYF.